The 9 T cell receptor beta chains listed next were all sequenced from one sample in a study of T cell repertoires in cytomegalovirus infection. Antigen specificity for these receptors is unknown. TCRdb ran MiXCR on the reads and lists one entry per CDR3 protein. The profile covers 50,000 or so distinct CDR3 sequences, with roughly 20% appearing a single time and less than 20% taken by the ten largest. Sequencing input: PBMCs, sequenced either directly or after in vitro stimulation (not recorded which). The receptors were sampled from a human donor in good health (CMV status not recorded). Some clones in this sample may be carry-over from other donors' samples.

The CDR3 spells CASSQDGDFYGYTF. Written as DNA, the CDR3 is TGTGCCAGCAGCCAAGACGGGGATTTCTATGGCTACACCTTC. The V gene is TRBV3-1, the J gene TRBJ1-2; D uncertain. Between the trimmed V and J ends, which lost 0 bases and 4 bases, there was a span of 9 bases. CDR1 and CDR2 from the germline V gene are LGHDT and YNNKEL (reference sequence). CDR3 size: 14 residues. The full variable domain, its missing parts supplied by reference TRBV3-1 and TRBJ1-2, is DTAVSQTPKYLVTQMGNDKSIKCEQNLGHDTMYWYKQDSKKFLKIMFSYNNKELIINETVPNRFSPKSPDKAHLNLHINSLELGDSAVYFCASSQDGDFYGYTFGSGTRLTVV.

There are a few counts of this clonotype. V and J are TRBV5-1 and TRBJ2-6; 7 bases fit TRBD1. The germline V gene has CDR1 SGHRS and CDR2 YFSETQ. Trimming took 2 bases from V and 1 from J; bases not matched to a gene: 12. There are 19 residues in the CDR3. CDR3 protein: CASSLQPGTARSGANVLTF. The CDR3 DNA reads TGCGCCAGCAGCTTACAACCCGGGACAGCCAGGTCTGGGGCCAACGTCCTGACTTTC.

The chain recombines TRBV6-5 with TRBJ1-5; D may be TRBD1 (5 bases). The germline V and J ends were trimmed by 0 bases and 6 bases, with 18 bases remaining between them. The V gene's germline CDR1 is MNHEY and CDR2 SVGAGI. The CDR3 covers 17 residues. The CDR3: CASSYSKLWGWGQPQHF. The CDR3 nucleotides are TGTGCCAGCAGTTACTCGAAACTCTGGGGGTGGGGTCAGCCCCAGCATTTT.

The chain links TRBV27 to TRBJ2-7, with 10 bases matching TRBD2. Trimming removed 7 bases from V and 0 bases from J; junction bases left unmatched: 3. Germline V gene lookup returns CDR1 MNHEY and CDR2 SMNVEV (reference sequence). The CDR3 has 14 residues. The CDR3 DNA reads TGTGCCAGCAACCGACTAGCGGGCTCCTACGAGCAGTACTTC. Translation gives CASNRLAGSYEQYF.

CDR3 nucleotide sequence: TGTGCCAGCAGCTTCGGAGGTGGAGGCACCGGGGAGCTGTTTTTT. It is translated as CASSFGGGGTGELFF. This rearrangement joins TRBV11-2 to TRBJ2-2; TRBD2 is a possible D gene (5 bases). The CDR3 has 15 residues. V dropped 3 bases and J dropped 4 bases, with 12 bases sitting between them. Germline V lookup: CDR1 SGHAT, CDR2 FQNNGV.

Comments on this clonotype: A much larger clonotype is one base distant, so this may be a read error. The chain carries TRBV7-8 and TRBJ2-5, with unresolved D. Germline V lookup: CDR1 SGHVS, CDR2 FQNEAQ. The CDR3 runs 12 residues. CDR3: CASSLGRETRYF. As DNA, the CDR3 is TGTGCCAGCAGCTTAGGGCGCGAGACCCGGTACTTC. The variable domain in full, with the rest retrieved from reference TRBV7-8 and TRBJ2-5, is GAGVSQSPRYKVAKRGQDVALRCDPISGHVSLFWYQQALGQGPEFLTYFQNEAQLDKSGLPSDRFFAERPEGSVSTLKIQRTQQEDSAVYLCASSLGRETRYFGPGTRLLVL.

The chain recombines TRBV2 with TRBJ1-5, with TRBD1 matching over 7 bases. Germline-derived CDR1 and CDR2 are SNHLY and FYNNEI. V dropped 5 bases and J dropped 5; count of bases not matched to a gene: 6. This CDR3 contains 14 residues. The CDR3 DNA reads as TGTGCCAGCAGTTTAGACAGGGTCGATCAGCCCCAGCATTTT. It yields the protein CASSLDRVDQPQHF.

In DNA, the CDR3 is TGTGCCAGCAGTAGAGCCGGGTATTGGAACAATGAGCAGTTCTTC. Translating it yields CASSRAGYWNNEQFF. The chain employs TRBV6-8 and TRBJ2-1; D call uncertain. CDR3 length: 15 amino acids. V lost 5 bases and J 5 bases, leaving 16 bases between the germline ends. Germline loops: CDR1 MNHGY, CDR2 SAAAGT.

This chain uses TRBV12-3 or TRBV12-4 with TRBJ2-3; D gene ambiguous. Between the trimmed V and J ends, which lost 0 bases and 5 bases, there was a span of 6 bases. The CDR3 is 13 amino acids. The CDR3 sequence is CASSLADRDTQYF. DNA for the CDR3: TGTGCCAGCAGTTTAGCGGATCGAGATACGCAGTATTTT.